This passage covers 8 T cell receptor beta chains from one sample sequenced in a study of T-cell memory formation after mild COVID-19. MiXCR, applied by TCRdb to the 5' RACE reads, yields one record per CDR3 protein. The sample lists 200,000 to 300,000 distinct CDR3 sequences; 8% to 10% were seen once. The sample taken for sequencing was PBMCs or a T cell subset sorted from them (not recorded which). The receptors shown here come from a man younger than 35 who had mild COVID-19 (a few samples of this study predate the infection). Cell type and time point are not known.

This clonotype turned up a few times. This chain links TRBV30 with TRBJ1-1; D is uncertain. The CDR3 has 12 residues. CDR1 and CDR2 from the germline V gene are GTSNPN and SVGIG (reference sequence). V lost 2 bases and J 11 bases, leaving 15 bases between the germline ends. CDR3 coding DNA: TGTGCCTGGAGTAGCCCCGCAGAGGAGGCTTTCTTT. Protein sequence: CAWSSPAEEAFF.

The sample holds many counts of this clonotype. This chain connects TRBV12-3 or TRBV12-4 to TRBJ2-7; D is perhaps TRBD1 (6 bases). This CDR3 region has 11 residues. V lost 6 bases and J 5 bases, leaving 8 bases between the germline ends. CDR3 nucleotide sequence: TGTGCCAGCAGCAGGGGTCACGAGCAGTACTTC. Protein: CASSRGHEQYF.

A few counts support this clonotype. This chain connects TRBV5-1 to TRBJ2-7; weak D call: TRBD2 (5 bases). The CDR3 covers 12 residues. V shed 1 base and J shed 5 bases, with 7 bases lying between them. CDR1 is SGHRS and CDR2 is YFSETQ in the germline V gene. The CDR3 bases are TGCGCCAGCAGCTTGCCCGGGGACGAGCAGTACTTC. This encodes CASSLPGDEQYF.

V and J are TRBV7-3 and TRBJ2-5; D unclear. V was shortened by 5 bases and J by 2 bases, with 12 bases between the two germline ends. The CDR3 is made up of 14 amino acids. Germline CDR1 is SGHTA and CDR2 is FQGTGA. The CDR3 region has the DNA TGTGCCAGCAGCGCGTTAGGAGTACAAGAGACCCAGTACTTC. The encoded protein is CASSALGVQETQYF.

This clonotype was counted a few times. V gene TRBV6-5 combines with J gene TRBJ2-7; D possibly corresponds to TRBD2 (6 bases). The CDR3 spans 12 residues. Germline CDR1 MNHEY, CDR2 SVGAGI. Trimming left V 6 bases short and J 6 bases short, with 12 bases between. The CDR3 DNA follows: TGTGCCAGCAGCTACCGGGAGTCCGAGCAGTACTTC. This gives the protein CASSYRESEQYF.

The chain links TRBV10-1 to TRBJ2-3; TRBD2 matches 13 bases. The germline gives CDR1 WNHNN, CDR2 SYGVQD (reference sequence). V trimming: 4 bases; J trimming: 11 bases; junction bases outside the gene matches: 6. The CDR3 has 14 residues. The CDR3 region is CASSGTSGGRWQYF. CDR3 nucleotide sequence: TGCGCCAGCAGTGGGACTAGCGGGGGCCGTTGGCAGTATTTT.

This clonotype appeared a few times. V usage is TRBV11-2 and J usage is TRBJ2-1; D possibly uses TRBD1 or TRBD2 (5 bases each). The CDR3 extends over 16 amino acids. Germline V gene data show CDR1 as SGHAT and CDR2 as FQNNGV. V lost 1 base and J lost 4, with 14 bases in between. CDR3 amino acids: CASSLGPQGGYNEQFF. The DNA for the CDR3 is TGTGCCAGCAGCTTAGGGCCCCAGGGCGGGTACAATGAGCAGTTCTTC.

J is TRBJ1-1 and V is TRBV5-4, with TRBD1 matching 8 bases. Germline trimming cut 4 bases from V and 1 base from J; bases unmatched to any gene: 9. The V gene's germline CDR1 is SGHNT and CDR2 YYREEE (reference sequence). This CDR3 comprises 16 residues. The CDR3 sequence is CASSPKAGTGNTEAFF. CDR3 coding DNA: TGTGCCAGCAGCCCAAAGGCGGGGACAGGGAACACTGAAGCTTTCTTT.